This TCR beta chain was observed in a study of cytomegalovirus exposure and HLA in healthy donors. Points from the study as a whole: TCR beta sequences reportedly predicted most subjects' HLA-A and HLA-B alleles accurately. CMV antigen specificity was confirmed in vitro for a few CMV-associated chains.

About this clone: Its matching antigen is unknown.

A multiplex PCR was run with 60 Vbeta primers and 13 Jbeta primers. Produced via immunoSEQ multiplex PCR; TCRdb's table is partial and in-frame only. The sample yields some 110,000 clones, under 80% seen once. The germline V gene encodes CDR1 MNHEY and CDR2 SVGAGI. V was pared by 5 bases and J by 7 bases, with 8 bases between. The CDR3 sequence is 12 residues long. This rearrangement joins TRBV6-5 to TRBJ2-2; D gene uncertain. This clonotype was obtained from a woman in her forties or fifties in good health and CMV-seropositive. The sample was PBMCs. CDR3: CASSNEIGELFF. The CDR3 DNA is TGTGCCAGCAGTAACGAGATCGGGGAGCTGTTTTTT.